One sample yielded the 2 T cell receptor beta chains listed below, sequenced in a study of cytomegalovirus exposure and HLA in healthy donors. Primers included in the PCR were 60 Vbeta and 13 Jbeta primers. TCRdb's copy holds only in-frame clones and misses some; the assay was immunoSEQ multiplex PCR. The table includes about 130,000 clones, about 80% detected once. The sample comprised PBMCs. These receptors came from a man between 40 and 49 years old in good health and CMV-seronegative.

The chain couples TRBV30 to TRBJ1-2, with 9 nucleotides matching TRBD1. Per the germline V gene, CDR1 is GTSNPN and CDR2 is SVGIG (reference sequence). The CDR3 totals 12 residues. Unmatched junction bases numbered 3, after V lost 3 bases and J lost 7 bases. CDR3 amino acids: CAWRTTGGGYTF. Here the CDR3 DNA reads TGTGCCTGGAGAACGACAGGGGGTGGCTACACCTTC.

V usage is TRBV4-1 and J usage is TRBJ2-1; possibly TRBD2 for D (7 bases). The germline CDR1 and CDR2 sequences are MGHRA and YSYEKL. The CDR3 consists of 16 residues. Deletions cut 4 bases from V and 3 bases from J, with 16 bases between. The CDR3 DNA sequence: TGCGCCAGCAGCCCCCCTAGGGGGGGAGACTACAATGAGCAGTTCTTC. This gives the protein CASSPPRGGDYNEQFF.